Presented here are 32 T cell receptor beta chains from one specimen sequenced in a study of CD8 T cells in Susac syndrome. Random hexamers served to reverse transcribe roughly 0.5 to 1 ug RNA. TCRdb recomputed calls from the immunoSEQ multiplex PCR reads with MiXCR, one row per CDR3 protein. The sample consists of fewer than 150,000 distinct CDR3 sequences, under 95% of them appearing once. What was sequenced was CD8+ T cells from PBMCs. These receptors all stem from a human donor with multiple sclerosis.

The sample holds a few counts of this clonotype. The rearrangement joins TRBV30 to TRBJ2-7; either TRBD1 or TRBD2 may supply D (5 bases each). The V gene's germline CDR1 is GTSNPN and CDR2 SVGIG (reference sequence). The CDR3 has 13 amino acids. Trimming removed 0 bases from V and 2 bases from J, with 8 bases in between. The CDR3 DNA reads TGTGCCTGGAGTGTCATGGGGGCCTACGAGCAGTACTTC. It codes for CAWSVMGAYEQYF.

J is TRBJ1-1 and V is TRBV27; D call uncertain. Germline V gives CDR1 MNHEY, CDR2 SMNVEV (reference sequence). Trimming cost V 3 bases and J 2 bases, with 13 bases left between them. The CDR3 length is 15 residues. The CDR3 bases are TGTGCCAGCAGTTTGTCTGCAGTTCCAAACACTGAAGCTTTCTTT. Amino acid sequence: CASSLSAVPNTEAFF.

The V and J genes are TRBV9 and TRBJ1-5; D unresolved. This CDR3 comprises 13 residues. From germline, CDR1 is SGDLS and CDR2 YYNGEE. V shed 0 bases and J shed 5 bases, with 6 bases lying between them. The CDR3 region is CASSVDGDQPQHF. CDR3 bases: TGTGCCAGCAGCGTAGATGGGGATCAGCCCCAGCATTTT.

The chain joins TRBV29-1 to TRBJ2-5, with a weak D call TRBD1 (5 bases). Trimming pared 1 base from V and 5 bases from J, leaving 11 bases between. Germline loops: CDR1 SQVTM, CDR2 ANQGSEA. The CDR3 has 13 amino acids. CDR3 sequence reads: CSVEAAQEETQYF. Written as DNA, the CDR3 is TGCAGCGTTGAAGCCGCACAGGAGGAGACCCAGTACTTC.

This clonotype was found a few times. V is TRBV7-9 and J is TRBJ1-3; TRBD1 aligns across 11 bases. The CDR3 is 16 residues long. With V trimmed by 4 bases and J by 4 bases, 6 bases remained unmatched. CDR1 and CDR2 (germline): SEHNR, FQNEAQ (reference sequence). In nucleotides, the CDR3 is TGTGCCAGCAGCTCAGGACAGGGGGCCTTCGGAAACACCATATATTTT. This gives the protein CASSSGQGAFGNTIYF.

CDR3 bases: TGTGCCAGCAGTTTTGGGGCTTCTAACGAGCAGTACTTC. Protein sequence: CASSFGASNEQYF. The V call is TRBV12-3 or TRBV12-4, the J call TRBJ2-7; possible D gene TRBD1, 5 bases. The V and J ends lost 3 bases and 5 bases respectively, with 11 bases between them. The CDR3 covers 13 residues.

This chain uses TRBV6-5 with TRBJ2-1; D call uncertain. The CDR3 covers 11 residues. Germline V lookup: CDR1 MNHEY, CDR2 SVGAGI. Trimming stripped 0 bases from V and 9 bases from J, with 3 bases between. The CDR3 reads CASSYSREQFF. The CDR3 DNA reads TGTGCCAGCAGTTACTCGCGTGAGCAGTTCTTC.

The V gene is TRBV14, the J gene TRBJ1-2; unclear D gene. The CDR3 has 17 amino acids. In germline, CDR1 is SGHDN, CDR2 FVKESK. The V end lost 0 bases, the J end lost 0 bases, and 14 bases lay between the germline ends. CDR3 amino acids: CASSQELGVDPNYGYTF. CDR3 nucleotides: TGTGCCAGCAGCCAAGAGTTGGGAGTAGACCCTAACTATGGCTACACCTTC.

The rearrangement links TRBV7-9 to TRBJ2-7; 7 nucleotides line up with TRBD2. Per germline, CDR1 SEHNR and CDR2 FQNEAQ (reference sequence). J lost 4 bases, V lost 2 bases, and 11 bases had no gene match. The CDR3 totals 16 residues. The DNA of the CDR3 is TGTGCCAGCAGCTTATTGTGGGAGGGCAAAGGGTACGAGCAGTACTTC. Amino acid sequence: CASSLLWEGKGYEQYF.

The J gene is TRBJ2-1, the V gene TRBV9; maybe TRBD1 (6 bases). Germline loops: CDR1 SGDLS, CDR2 YYNGEE. The CDR3 runs 14 residues. Trimming took 3 bases from V and 8 from J, leaving 15 bases between them. The CDR3 region has the DNA TGTGCCAGCAGCGCCGGGACACTAGAGGATGAGCAGTTCTTC. Its protein product is CASSAGTLEDEQFF.

The chain combines TRBV12-3 or TRBV12-4 with TRBJ2-3; D may be TRBD2 (6 bases). This CDR3 is 16 amino acids long. With 4 bases removed from V and 4 bases from J, the gap between germline ends came to 18 bases. CDR3 sequence reads: CASSSFSGEPPDTQYF. DNA of the CDR3: TGTGCCAGCAGTTCCTTTAGCGGTGAACCCCCAGATACGCAGTATTTT.

The rearrangement joins TRBV4-1 to TRBJ1-5; 7 bases fit TRBD1. Looked up from germline, CDR1 is MGHRA and CDR2 is YSYEKL. V lost 5 bases to trimming and J lost 5 bases; unmatched junction nucleotides: 9. This CDR3 has 15 amino acids. CDR3 sequence: CASSSWDSLDQPQHF. DNA for the CDR3: TGCGCCAGCAGCAGCTGGGACAGCTTAGATCAGCCCCAGCATTTT.

The rearrangement uses TRBV5-4 and TRBJ2-2; 9 positions match TRBD2. Germline CDR1 reads SGHNT; CDR2 reads YYREEE (reference sequence). This CDR3 has 17 amino acids. V shed 1 base, J shed 1 base, and the junction held 5 bases outside the gene matches. The CDR3 is CASSLWVAGENTGELFF. CDR3 bases: TGTGCCAGCAGCTTGTGGGTAGCGGGAGAGAACACCGGGGAGCTGTTTTTT.

This sequence joins TRBV12-3 or TRBV12-4 and TRBJ1-5; D is unresolved. This CDR3 has 16 residues. The V end lost 3 bases, the J end lost 3 bases, and 15 bases lay between the germline ends. CDR3 residues: CASSFSLREPNQPQHF. CDR3 in DNA: TGTGCCAGCAGTTTTTCCCTTCGGGAACCCAATCAGCCCCAGCATTTT.

V is TRBV27 and J is TRBJ2-7; TRBD1 aligns across 7 bases. CDR1 and CDR2 from the germline V gene are MNHEY and SMNVEV (reference sequence). The CDR3 is 14 residues long. Losses at the gene ends were 4 bases for V and 1 base for J; bases not matched to a gene: 4. In DNA, the CDR3 is TGTGCCAGCAGTTACAGGGGACGGTCCTACGAGCAGTACTTC. This translates into CASSYRGRSYEQYF.

The J gene is TRBJ2-7, the V gene TRBV4-1; a possible D gene is TRBD2 (7 bases). The CDR3 consists of 15 residues. CDR1 is MGHRA, CDR2 YSYEKL, per germline. V was trimmed by 4 bases and J by 4 bases, leaving 17 bases between them. CDR3 in DNA: TGCGCCAGCAGCCCAAAGGGGGAGGGCCAATACGAGCAGTACTTC. This translates into CASSPKGEGQYEQYF.

To note about this clonotype: At one end the junction does not follow the germline gene, possibly because of a read error. V is TRBV29-1 and J is TRBJ2-2; D possibly corresponds to TRBD2 (5 bases). This CDR3 region has 12 residues. Germline V gene sequence: CDR1 SQVTM, CDR2 ANQGSEA. The CDR3 region is CSAEGWEGELFF. CDR3 coding DNA: TGCAGCGCTGAAGGGTGGGAGGGGGAGCTGTTTTTT.

This chain links TRBV7-9 with TRBJ1-5; tentative D call: TRBD1 (5 bases). The ends were cut back, 4 bases at V and 10 bases at J, with 17 bases in the middle. The CDR3 spans 14 residues. Per the germline V gene, CDR1 is SEHNR and CDR2 is FQNEAQ (reference sequence). The chain's CDR3 is CASSYGTAISPQHF. For the CDR3, the DNA is TGTGCCAGCAGCTACGGGACGGCAATCAGCCCCCAGCATTTT.

The chain links TRBV12-5 to TRBJ1-2; possibly TRBD1 for D (6 bases). The germline V gene encodes CDR1 LGHNT and CDR2 FRNRAP. The CDR3 spans 18 residues. Trimming took off 1 base at V and 7 bases at J, with 25 bases between the two ends. The CDR3: CASGLARRSGGQVGGYTF. The CDR3 DNA reads TGTGCTAGTGGTTTGGCCCGGAGATCGGGGGGCCAGGTCGGTGGCTACACCTTC.

This sequence joins TRBV5-1 and TRBJ2-1; unclear D gene. Germline lookup yields CDR1 SGHRS and CDR2 YFSETQ. The CDR3 is 13 residues long. Trimming removed 7 bases at V and 9 bases at J, with 17 bases between. DNA for the CDR3: TGCGCCAGCGTAGGTATTAGTAGGAGTGAGCAGTTCTTC. Its translation is CASVGISRSEQFF.

V is TRBV29-1 and J is TRBJ1-1; D call uncertain. The CDR3 has 10 residues. Trimming cost V 7 bases and J 3 bases, with 6 bases left between them. Looked up from germline, CDR1 is SQVTM and CDR2 is ANQGSEA. The CDR3 loop is CSAQYTEAFF. The CDR3 DNA is TGCAGCGCCCAGTACACTGAAGCTTTCTTT. Looking up the rest from reference TRBV29-1 and TRBJ1-1 gives the full variable domain: SAVISQKPSRDICQRGTSLTIQCQVDSQVTMMFWYRQQPGQSLTLIATANQGSEATYESGFVIDKFPISRPNLTFSTLTVSNMSPEDSSIYLCSAQYTEAFFGQGTRLTVV.

The chain couples TRBV10-2 to TRBJ2-3; perhaps TRBD2 as D (6 bases). V was clipped by 6 bases and J by 5 bases, with 9 bases between them. The CDR3 runs 12 residues. Germline V gives CDR1 WSHSY, CDR2 SAAADI. In DNA, the CDR3 is TGCGCCAGCAGGGAGGGATTAGATACGCAGTATTTT. This translates into CASREGLDTQYF.

This clonotype came up once. The chain couples TRBV12-3 or TRBV12-4 to TRBJ1-1; D perhaps matches TRBD1 (5 bases). The CDR3 has 12 residues. The V end was cut by 5 bases, the J end by 3 bases, with 7 bases between. The CDR3 DNA reads TGTGCCAGCAGTACGACAGACACTGAAGCTTTCTTT. It encodes CASSTTDTEAFF.

The chain recombines TRBV5-6 with TRBJ1-3; the D gene is possibly TRBD1 (6 bases). The CDR3 sequence is 16 residues long. Germline loops: CDR1 SGHDT, CDR2 YYEEEE. V was shortened by 3 bases and J by 2 bases, with 15 bases between the two germline ends. This CDR3 is CASSSDITGPGNTIYF. CDR3 coding DNA: TGTGCCAGCAGCTCCGACATCACAGGGCCTGGAAACACCATATATTTT.

The genes are TRBV28 and TRBJ1-2, with no clear D. In germline, CDR1 is MDHEN, CDR2 SYDVKM. V gave up 6 bases and J gave up 7 bases, with 15 bases separating them. The CDR3 loop spans 13 amino acids. The CDR3 protein is CASRGIRGGGYTF. CDR3 coding DNA: TGTGCCAGCAGAGGTATCAGAGGCGGTGGCTACACCTTC.

This chain joins TRBV5-1 and TRBJ2-3; D not certain. This CDR3 comprises 14 residues. Trimming pared 0 bases from V and 2 bases from J, leaving 7 bases between. Germline V lookup: CDR1 SGHRS, CDR2 YFSETQ. CDR3 DNA sequence: TGCGCCAGCAGCTTGGCCAATCCCACAGATACGCAGTATTTT. This encodes CASSLANPTDTQYF.

The rearrangement links TRBV27 to TRBJ2-1; D is undetermined. The CDR3 has 12 residues. Germline V lookup: CDR1 MNHEY, CDR2 SMNVEV (reference sequence). The V and J ends lost 3 bases and 7 bases respectively, with 7 bases between them. The CDR3 DNA reads TGTGCCAGCAGTTTTGCTGGGAATGAGCAGTTCTTC. This translates into CASSFAGNEQFF.

The chain couples TRBV4-1 to TRBJ2-3; possible D gene TRBD2, 5 bases. CDR3 length equals 16 residues. In germline, CDR1 is MGHRA, CDR2 YSYEKL. The V end lost 0 bases, the J end lost 2 bases, and 12 bases lay between the germline ends. The DNA of the CDR3 is TGCGCCAGCAGCCAAGAGTTGAGGGCCCTCACAGATACGCAGTATTTT. It is translated as CASSQELRALTDTQYF.

The gene calls are TRBV5-6 and TRBJ2-1; 7 bases line up with TRBD2. Unmatched junction bases numbered 11, after V lost 1 base and J lost 7 bases. This CDR3 is built from 16 residues. From germline, CDR1 is SGHDT and CDR2 YYEEEE. CDR3 region: CASSLLPGLESNEQFF. The CDR3 nucleotides read TGTGCCAGCAGCTTGTTACCCGGACTAGAGAGTAATGAGCAGTTCTTC.

V gene TRBV13 combines with J gene TRBJ1-2, with unresolved D. Germline assignment: CDR1 PRHDT and CDR2 FYEKMQ (reference sequence). The CDR3 spans 13 residues. Trimming took 0 bases from V and 12 from J, leaving 14 bases between them. This CDR3 reads CASSLGLGPADTF. The CDR3 bases are TGTGCCAGCAGCTTAGGCCTAGGGCCTGCGGACACCTTC.

The V call is TRBV10-3, the J call TRBJ2-6; unclear D gene. This CDR3 has 15 amino acids. Germline CDR1 reads ENHRY; CDR2 reads SYGVKD. Trimming left V 0 bases short and J 0 bases short, with 3 bases between. CDR3 nucleotides: TGTGCCATCAGTGAGTCCTCCTCTGGGGCCAACGTCCTGACTTTC. Translating it yields CAISESSSGANVLTF.

The genes are TRBV5-6 and TRBJ1-1; 11 nucleotides agree with TRBD1. The V gene end was trimmed by 5 bases and the J gene end by 4 bases; junction bases not matched to a gene: 10. CDR1 is SGHDT and CDR2 is YYEEEE in the germline V gene. The CDR3 runs 16 residues. CDR3 region: CASSHWTGGRGTEAFF. DNA of the CDR3: TGTGCCAGCAGTCATTGGACAGGGGGCAGGGGCACTGAAGCTTTCTTT.